The T cell receptor beta chain described here comes from a study of T cell responses to AZD1222 COVID-19 vaccine. The data were produced by immunoSEQ multiplex PCR, yet TCRdb's version contains in-frame clones alone and is incomplete. The table records about 150,000 clones, less than 95% of them present only once. Germline CDR1 SGHTA, CDR2 FQGTGA. V lost 1 base to trimming and J lost 2 bases; unmatched junction nucleotides: 3. There are 15 residues in the CDR3. The sequence was obtained from an adult in good health. This sample comprised peripheral blood, obtained on day 0 of AZD1222 vaccination. The chain recombines TRBV7-3 with TRBJ2-3; 7 nucleotides align to TRBD2. DNA for the CDR3: TGTGCCAGCAGCTTAATGGGGGGGTACACAGATACGCAGTATTTT. Translated, it gives CASSLMGGYTDTQYF. The variable domain in full, completed from reference TRBV7-3 and TRBJ2-3, reads GAGVSQTPSNKVTEKGKYVELRCDPISGHTALYWYRQSLGQGPEFLIYFQGTGAADDSGLPNDRFFAVRPEGSVSTLKIQRTERGDSAVYLCASSLMGGYTDTQYFGPGTRLTVL.